This is a list of T cell receptor beta chains from one sample in a study of blood T cell repertoires in COVID-19. Profiling relied on immunoSEQ multiplex PCR, and the TCRdb table lists in-frame clones only, not all of them. The sample lists roughly 330,000 clones; over 70% were seen once. Source material: PBMCs or T cells enriched from blood (not recorded which). The receptors here all came from a man aged 25 to 45 who had recovered from COVID-19. The CDR3 runs from the conserved cysteine through the conserved F or W. D genes are given only for firm matches. Not every row has a clone size; where given, it reads once, few, many or a size class.

D | size | J | V | CDR3 | DNA
- | - | TRBJ2-1 | TRBV29-1 | CSVRTDFPYNEQFF | TGCAGCGTCAGGACAGACTTTCCCTACAATGAGCAGTTCTTC
- | - | TRBJ2-7 | TRBV28 | CASSLRQMIGEQYF | TGTGCCAGCAGTTTAAGACAGATGATAGGCGAGCAGTACTTC
- | - | TRBJ1-1 | TRBV28 | CASSLSARGTEAFF | TGTGCCAGCAGTCTCTCGGCCAGAGGGACTGAAGCTTTCTTT
TRBD1 | - | TRBJ1-4 | TRBV10-3 | CAISESTGLNEKLFF | TGTGCCATCAGTGAGTCGACAGGGCTTAATGAAAAACTGTTTTTT
TRBD1 | - | TRBJ2-5 | TRBV7-9 | CASSLVARDRGKTQYF | TGTGCCAGCAGCTTAGTGGCACGGGACAGGGGAAAGACCCAGTACTTC
- | few | TRBJ1-2 | TRBV6-1 | CASSDRGDYGYTF | TGTGCCAGCAGTGACAGGGGAGACTATGGCTACACCTTC
- | - | TRBJ2-1 | TRBV4-2 | CASSQIQRADPLTYNEQFF | TGTGCCAGCAGCCAAATCCAGCGGGCCGATCCCCTAACCTACAATGAGCAGTTCTTC
- | - | TRBJ1-2 | TRBV18 | CASSPGGRAIGYTF | TGTGCCAGCTCACCAGGAGGGAGGGCGATCGGCTACACCTTC
- | - | TRBJ1-1 | TRBV5-4 | CASSSGVDTEAFF | TGTGCCAGCAGTTCAGGGGTAGACACTGAAGCTTTCTTT
- | - | TRBJ2-7 | TRBV6-5 | CASMLQSSYEQYF | TGTGCCAGCATGTTACAGAGCTCCTACGAGCAGTACTTC
TRBD1 | - | TRBJ1-5 | TRBV27 | CASRNTGEYSNQPQHF | TGTGCCAGCCGAAATACAGGGGAGTATAGCAATCAGCCCCAGCATTTT
TRBD2 | - | TRBJ2-1 | TRBV6-5 | CASSYGLADNEQFF | TGTGCCAGCAGTTACGGACTAGCGGACAATGAGCAGTTCTTC
TRBD1 | - | TRBJ2-3 | TRBV29-1 | CSAIGQANSDTQYF | TGCAGCGCAATTGGACAGGCCAACTCAGATACGCAGTATTTT